This TCR beta chain stems from a study of identical twins. The sample holds a few counts of this clonotype. No antigen is known for it. Study conclusions and caveats: Whereas memory repertoires showed no such difference, abundant cord blood beta clonotypes carried fewer insertions.

The CDR3 runs to 11 residues. Germline loops: CDR1 LGHNT, CDR2 FRNRAP. The V end was cut by 8 bases, the J end by 3 bases, with 7 bases between. The authors used template switching to add a universal primer site and gave cDNA unique molecular identifiers. MiXCR, run by TCRdb on the 5' RACE reads, gives a single entry per CDR3 protein. The data hold approximately 94,000 distinct CDR3 sequences, with just under 6% observed a single time. Sequenced material: memory T cells sorted from blood. This TCR was recovered from a woman in her fifties or sixties in good health. The V call is TRBV12-5, the J call TRBJ1-2, with no clear D. CDR3 sequence reads: CASTRDYGYTF. The CDR3 coding sequence is TGTGCTAGTACCCGGGACTATGGCTACACCTTC.